Listed below are T cell receptor beta chains from one sample, sequenced in a study of spatial heterogeneity in lung cancer. TCRdb processed the 5' RACE reads anew with MiXCR; each CDR3 protein has one entry. The table shows about 5,700 distinct CDR3 sequences, with around 15% occurring only once. Sequencing used lung tumor tissue, obtained at surgery. These receptors originate from a female donor with early-stage non-small cell lung cancer. Both conserved end residues are part of each CDR3. The D gene is left open where the match is weak. Clone size appears in some rows only: once, few, many, or a class for an expanded clone.

size	V	D	J	CDR3	DNA
few	TRBV20-1	NA	TRBJ2-7	CSAIGQGRGNEQYF	TGCAGTGCCATTGGGCAGGGGCGAGGAAACGAGCAGTACTTC
medium-sized	TRBV28	TRBD1	TRBJ1-4	CASRDGIGGQGVEKLFF	TGTGCCAGCAGAGATGGGATAGGGGGACAGGGGGTTGAAAAACTGTTTTTT
medium-sized	TRBV30	TRBD1	TRBJ2-1	CAWSVQGGRSNEQFF	TGTGCCTGGAGTGTACAAGGGGGCCGGAGCAATGAGCAGTTCTTC
medium-sized	TRBV6-5	NA	TRBJ1-2	CASSYSRNYGYTF	TGTGCCAGCAGTTATTCTAGAAACTATGGCTACACCTTC
many	TRBV7-2	TRBD1	TRBJ1-1	CASGEQGGTEAFF	TGTGCCAGCGGGGAACAGGGGGGCACTGAAGCTTTCTTT
medium-sized	TRBV7-2	NA	TRBJ1-4	CASSLYSEREKLFF	TGTGCCAGCAGCTTATATTCTGAACGCGAAAAACTGTTTTTT
medium-sized	TRBV11-3	NA	TRBJ2-6	CASSYTIPGRVISGANVLTF	TGTGCCAGCAGCTATACAATCCCGGGCAGGGTGATCTCTGGGGCCAACGTCCTGACTTTC
medium-sized	TRBV2	TRBD2	TRBJ2-5	CASSSWLSGGETQYF	TGTGCCAGCAGCTCCTGGCTTTCGGGGGGAGAGACCCAGTACTTC
many	TRBV11-3	NA	TRBJ2-1	CASSLNNEQFF	TGTGCCAGCAGCTTAAACAATGAGCAGTTCTTC
NA	TRBV9	TRBD2	TRBJ2-3	CASSVVAGEGTDTQYF	TGTGCCAGCAGCGTAGTAGCGGGAGAGGGCACAGATACGCAGTATTTT
medium-sized	TRBV28	NA	TRBJ1-1	CASSPWGASTEAFF	TGTGCCAGCAGTCCTTGGGGGGCATCGACTGAAGCTTTCTTT
NA	TRBV19	NA	TRBJ1-5	CASSIDSLGNQPQHF	TGTGCCAGTAGTATTGACTCCTTGGGCAATCAGCCCCAGCATTTT
medium-sized	TRBV12-3/TRBV12-4	TRBD1	TRBJ1-5	CASSDRAGQPQHF	TGTGCCAGCTCCGACAGGGCGGGTCAGCCCCAGCATTTT
medium-sized	TRBV6-5	NA	TRBJ1-5	CASSYSGNADQPQHF	TGTGCCAGCAGTTACTCAGGAAACGCGGATCAGCCCCAGCATTTT
many	TRBV9	TRBD2	TRBJ2-7	CASSYRLAGVGEQYF	TGTGCCAGCAGCTACCGACTAGCGGGAGTGGGTGAGCAGTACTTC
NA	TRBV27	NA	TRBJ2-1	CASSIGAGYNEQFF	TGTGCCAGCAGTATTGGGGCCGGCTACAATGAGCAGTTCTTC
many	TRBV12-3/TRBV12-4	TRBD2	TRBJ2-2	CASSFSGRGTGELFF	TGTGCCAGCAGTTTTAGCGGGAGGGGTACCGGGGAGCTGTTTTTT
many	TRBV4-2	TRBD1	TRBJ1-2	CASSPRPGQGIKLYGYTF	TGTGCCAGCAGCCCACGGCCGGGACAGGGGATAAAACTGTATGGCTACACCTTC
many	TRBV10-3	NA	TRBJ2-5	CAISENAQETQYF	TGTGCCATCAGTGAAAACGCCCAAGAGACCCAGTACTTC
many	TRBV12-3/TRBV12-4	NA	TRBJ2-3	CASSLSQRGTDTQYF	TGTGCCAGCAGTTTATCCCAGCGTGGCACAGATACGCAGTATTTT
medium-sized	TRBV7-9	NA	TRBJ2-7	CASSTVGADFGNEQYF	TGTGCCAGCAGCACCGTTGGGGCGGATTTTGGAAACGAGCAGTACTTC
medium-sized	TRBV4-1	NA	TRBJ2-1	CASSQQEASYNEQFF	TGCGCCAGCAGCCAACAGGAGGCCTCCTACAATGAGCAGTTCTTC